A single sample gave rise to the 5 T cell receptor beta chains below, sequenced in a study. TCRdb reanalysed the RT-PCR reads using MiXCR and keeps one entry per CDR3 protein. The table shows 650,000 to 800,000 distinct CDR3 sequences, with 14% occurring only once. The sequencing sample was made of memory CD4+ T cells from blood. The receptors here all came from a female donor in good health, serving as a healthy control.

This clonotype was counted ten times or more. The V and J genes are TRBV7-2 and TRBJ2-7; TRBD2 matches at 11 bases. V lost 2 bases and J lost 4; bases outside the gene matches: 1. The CDR3 contains 14 residues. Per the germline V gene, CDR1 is SGHTA and CDR2 is FQGNSA. The DNA for the CDR3 is TGTGCCAGCAGCTTACCTAGCGGGAGGTACGAGCAGTACTTC. It yields the protein CASSLPSGRYEQYF.

This clonotype was counted ten times or more. V usage is TRBV9 and J usage is TRBJ2-2; a possible D gene is TRBD1 (5 bases). CDR3 length: 15 amino acids. The germline CDR1 and CDR2 sequences are SGDLS and YYNGEE. Trimming left V 2 bases short and J 1 base short, with 9 bases between. The CDR3 region has the DNA TGTGCCAGCAGCGTCGCAGGGCGGAACACCGGGGAGCTGTTTTTT. This encodes CASSVAGRNTGELFF.

This clonotype was observed many times. The V gene is TRBV10-2, the J gene TRBJ2-1; 14 nucleotides match TRBD2. Germline loops: CDR1 WSHSY, CDR2 SAAADI. The CDR3 spans 16 residues. V lost 10 bases to trimming and J lost 0 bases; unmatched junction nucleotides: 5. In nucleotides, the CDR3 is TGCGCCACAAGACTAGCGGGAGGGAGCTCCTACAATGAGCAGTTCTTC. Translated, it gives CATRLAGGSSYNEQFF.

The chain couples TRBV7-2 to TRBJ1-1, with D unresolved. Germline CDR1 reads SGHTA; CDR2 reads FQGNSA. V dropped 0 bases and J dropped 12 bases, with 11 bases sitting between them. The CDR3 sequence is 12 residues long. Here the CDR3 reads CASSLAWQTPFF. The CDR3 nucleotides read TGTGCCAGCAGCTTAGCGTGGCAGACTCCTTTCTTT. Supplemented by reference TRBV7-2 and TRBJ1-1, the full variable domain reads GAGVSQSPSNKVTEKGKDVELRCDPISGHTALYWYRQSLGQGLEFLIYFQGNSAPDKSGLPSDRFSAERTGGSVSTLTIQRTQQEDSAVYLCASSLAWQTPFFGQGTRLTVV.

This clonotype was picked up a small number of times. This chain connects TRBV20-1 to TRBJ1-5; D unresolved. Trimming left V 2 bases short and J 3 bases short, with 8 bases between. This CDR3 comprises 13 residues. Looked up from germline, CDR1 is DFQATT and CDR2 is SNEGSKA (reference sequence). CDR3 sequence: CSARPDPNQPQHF. The CDR3 DNA is TGCAGTGCTAGACCGGACCCCAATCAGCCCCAGCATTTT.